The 18 T cell receptor beta chains below all came from one sample that was sequenced in a study of molecular identifiers for immune sequencing clone quantification. Each CDR3 protein is one row after TCRdb ran MiXCR on the PCR reads. Of about 630,000 distinct CDR3 sequences in the sample, about 25% were seen once. The sequencing sample was made of naive CD8+ T cells from blood, with Jurkat cell RNA spiked in. The subset here: FACS-sorted CD8+CD4-CCR7+CD45RA+ naive T cells. The source is a human donor in good health. Some libraries in this study had Jurkat cell RNA spiked in.

Regarding this clonotype: This may stem from a read error, because a much larger clone lies one nucleotide away. V and J are TRBV20-1 and TRBJ2-7, with unresolved D. Deletions cut 1 base from V and 5 bases from J, with 15 bases between. From germline, CDR1 is DFQATT and CDR2 SNEGSKA (reference sequence). This CDR3 is 14 amino acids long. The CDR3 DNA follows: TGCAGTGCTAGAGGGCAGGCCTCTATGAACGAGCAGTACTTC. Its translation is CSARGQASMNEQYF.

Of note for this clonotype: Just one base apart from a much larger clone, this may be a read error. The chain links TRBV11-2 to TRBJ2-3; D possibly corresponds to TRBD1 (5 bases). Trimming removed 5 bases from V and 0 bases from J, with 18 bases in between. Germline-derived CDR1 and CDR2 are SGHAT and FQNNGV. The CDR3 length is 17 residues. This CDR3 reads CASSPNHRQPSTDTQYF. In DNA, the CDR3 is TGTGCCAGCAGCCCTAACCACCGACAGCCTAGCACAGATACGCAGTATTTT.

Notes on this clonotype: This may come from a read error, since a much larger clone is one base off. The gene calls are TRBV11-2 and TRBJ2-7, with 7 bases identical to TRBD1. Germline lookup yields CDR1 SGHAT and CDR2 FQNNGV. CDR3 length: 14 residues. In DNA form, the CDR3 reads TGTGCCGGCAGCTTCGGGACAGAAGGCTACGAGCAGTACTTC. It yields the protein CAGSFGTEGYEQYF.

There are many counts of this clonotype. V usage is TRBV6-5 and J usage is TRBJ1-4; no reliable D call. Germline CDR1 reads MNHEY; CDR2 reads SVGAGI. Trimming cost V 6 bases and J 0 bases, with 8 bases left between them. The CDR3 runs 14 residues. This CDR3 is CASRTYATNEKLFF. The CDR3 region has the DNA TGTGCCAGCAGAACCTATGCAACTAATGAAAAACTGTTTTTT.

At least ten counts were recorded for this clonotype. The chain combines TRBV7-9 with TRBJ2-3, with 12 bases matching TRBD2. The junction had 6 bases not matched to a gene; V was cut back by 5 bases and J by 0 bases. CDR1 is SEHNR and CDR2 is FQNEAQ in the germline V gene (reference sequence). The CDR3 sequence is 17 residues long. The CDR3 region has the DNA TGTGCCAGCAGCGCCGACGGACTAGCGGGAAGCACAGATACGCAGTATTTT. Protein sequence: CASSADGLAGSTDTQYF.

This clonotype was observed a few times. V usage is TRBV7-9 and J usage is TRBJ1-3, with D possibly being TRBD1 (5 bases). V shed 5 bases and J shed 0 bases, with 17 bases lying between them. Germline lookup yields CDR1 SEHNR and CDR2 FQNEAQ (reference sequence). The CDR3 has 17 residues. The CDR3 DNA is TGTGCCAGCAGCCCCCCTCACAGGTCGAGCTCTGGAAACACCATATATTTT. It specifies CASSPPHRSSSGNTIYF.

V is TRBV27 and J is TRBJ2-1; 11 nucleotides line up with TRBD2. Germline lookup yields CDR1 MNHEY and CDR2 SMNVEV (reference sequence). J gave up 10 bases and V 5 bases, and 10 bases lay outside the gene matches. This CDR3 region has 15 residues. The CDR3 sequence: CASSPGTSGRREQFF. CDR3 DNA sequence: TGTGCCAGCAGTCCCGGGACTAGCGGAAGGAGGGAGCAGTTCTTC.

This clonotype was seen many times. V is TRBV13 and J is TRBJ2-6, with 8 bases identical to TRBD2. This CDR3 is 20 amino acids long. After removal of 5 bases from V and 0 bases from J, the junction contained 15 bases not matched to a gene. Germline CDR1 reads PRHDT; CDR2 reads FYEKMQ (reference sequence). In DNA form, the CDR3 reads TGTGCCAGCAGCCCCCCATGGGCTAGCGGGCCGAGCTCTGGGGCCAACGTCCTGACTTTC. Translation: CASSPPWASGPSSGANVLTF.

Remarks on this clonotype: Being one base from a much bigger clone, this may be a read error. The chain has TRBV5-3 and TRBJ2-4; 8 nucleotides match TRBD2. TRBV5-3 is an ORF, with its function uncertain. CDR3 length: 18 amino acids. CDR3 residues: CASSLDLAGLIAKNTQYF. The CDR3 DNA sequence: TGTGCCAGCAGCCTCGACTTAGCGGGGTTGATAGCCAAAAACACTCAGTACTTC.

There are a few counts of this clonotype. The chain links TRBV5-4 to TRBJ2-3; 13 bases agree with TRBD2. The CDR3 spans 19 residues. Germline loops: CDR1 SGHNT, CDR2 YYREEE (reference sequence). Trimming took 0 bases from V and 0 from J; bases not matched to a gene: 7. In nucleotides, the CDR3 is TGTGCCAGCAGCTTGGAACTAGCGGGGGGGCCCGATAGCACAGATACGCAGTATTTT. As protein: CASSLELAGGPDSTDTQYF. Full variable domain (remainder filled in from reference TRBV5-4 and TRBJ2-3): ETGVTQSPTHLIKTRGQQVTLRCSSQSGHNTVSWYQQALGQGPQFIFQYYREEENGRGNFPPRFSGLQFPNYSSELNVNALELDDSALYLCASSLELAGGPDSTDTQYFGPGTRLTVL.

This chain uses TRBV4-2 with TRBJ2-7; D is unresolved. This CDR3 is 14 amino acids long. Trimming took off 6 bases at V and 2 bases at J, with 14 bases between the two ends. Germline values: CDR1 LGHNA, CDR2 YNFKEQ. CDR3 in DNA: TGTGCCAGCAGGACTTCGAGACCCCCCTACGAGCAGTACTTC. It yields the protein CASRTSRPPYEQYF.

The chain combines TRBV12-3 or TRBV12-4 with TRBJ1-1, with D hard to call. V was pared by 3 bases and J by 7 bases, with 21 bases between. The CDR3 has 16 amino acids. The CDR3 DNA follows: TGTGCCAGCAGTTTTAGAATATCGGTTTCGGCTTTTGAAGCTTTCTTT. Translated, it gives CASSFRISVSAFEAFF.

This chain connects TRBV6-2 or TRBV6-3 to TRBJ2-2, with 9 bases lining up with TRBD2. There are 16 residues in the CDR3. The germline gives CDR1 MNHEY, CDR2 SVGEGT. Losses at the gene ends were 6 bases for V and 2 bases for J; bases not matched to a gene: 7. This chain's CDR3 is CASSTSGGINTGELFF. The DNA of the CDR3 is TGTGCCAGCAGCACCAGCGGGGGGATTAACACCGGGGAGCTGTTTTTT.

Regarding this clonotype: A much larger clone differs from this one at a single base, so this may be a read error. V usage is TRBV9 and J usage is TRBJ2-2; TRBD2 matches at 11 bases. The germline CDR1 and CDR2 sequences are SGDLS and YYNGEE. The CDR3 is made up of 16 amino acids. The CDR3 protein is CASSVETSGKAGELLF. For the CDR3, the DNA is TGTGCCAGCAGCGTAGAGACTAGCGGGAAGGCCGGGGAGCTGCTTTTT.

This clonotype showed up many times. The chain recombines TRBV5-4 with TRBJ1-1; 7 bases are a match to TRBD1. CDR3 length: 16 residues. The trim removed 7 bases at V and 0 bases at J, leaving 12 bases unmatched. Germline V gene lookup returns CDR1 SGHNT and CDR2 YYREEE (reference sequence). The CDR3 coding sequence is TGTGCCAGCCTGCCGGAGGGGGCGAAGATGAACACTGAAGCTTTCTTT. This translates into CASLPEGAKMNTEAFF.

This clonotype was seen at least ten times. V and J are TRBV6-2 or TRBV6-3 and TRBJ1-1, with TRBD1 matching over 11 bases. The germline V gene encodes CDR1 MNHEY and CDR2 SVGEGT. The trim removed 0 bases at V and 2 bases at J, leaving 5 bases unmatched. This CDR3 spans 17 amino acids. In nucleotides, the CDR3 is TGTGCCAGCAGTTACTCAACGGACAGGGGGCTAAACACTGAAGCTTTCTTT. Translated: CASSYSTDRGLNTEAFF.

This clonotype has a handful of counts. The rearrangement links TRBV30 to TRBJ2-7, with 7 bases fitting TRBD1. V gave up 2 bases and J gave up 3 bases; unmatched junction bases: 4. Germline V gene lookup returns CDR1 GTSNPN and CDR2 SVGIG (reference sequence). The CDR3 length is 13 residues. Here the CDR3 reads CAWSSGGGYEQYF. The CDR3 DNA is TGTGCCTGGAGTTCAGGGGGTGGCTACGAGCAGTACTTC.

This clonotype was detected only a few times. The rearrangement uses TRBV30 and TRBJ1-4; D is unclear. The V end was cut by 2 bases, the J end by 2 bases, with 9 bases between. The CDR3 consists of 14 residues. CDR1 and CDR2 from the germline V gene are GTSNPN and SVGIG (reference sequence). The CDR3 loop is CAWSTIRTNEKLFF. The CDR3 DNA is TGTGCCTGGAGTACAATACGGACTAATGAAAAACTGTTTTTT.